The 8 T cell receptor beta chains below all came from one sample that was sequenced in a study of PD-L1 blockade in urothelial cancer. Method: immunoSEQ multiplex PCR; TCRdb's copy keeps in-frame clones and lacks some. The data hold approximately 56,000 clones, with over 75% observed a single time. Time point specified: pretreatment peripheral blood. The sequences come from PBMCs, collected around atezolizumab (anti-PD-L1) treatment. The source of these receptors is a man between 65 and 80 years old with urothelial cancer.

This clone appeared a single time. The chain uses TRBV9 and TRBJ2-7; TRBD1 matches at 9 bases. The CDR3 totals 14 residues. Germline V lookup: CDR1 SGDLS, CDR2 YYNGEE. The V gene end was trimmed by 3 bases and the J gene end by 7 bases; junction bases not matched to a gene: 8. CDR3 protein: CASSAGQGGLEQYF. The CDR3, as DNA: TGTGCCAGCAGCGCGGGACAGGGAGGTCTTGAGCAGTACTTC.

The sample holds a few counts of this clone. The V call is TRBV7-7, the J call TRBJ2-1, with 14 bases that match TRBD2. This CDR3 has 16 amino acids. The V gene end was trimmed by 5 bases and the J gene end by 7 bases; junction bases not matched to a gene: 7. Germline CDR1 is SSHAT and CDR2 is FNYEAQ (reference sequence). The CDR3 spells CASSPGLAGVGNEQFF. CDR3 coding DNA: TGTGCCAGCAGCCCGGGACTAGCGGGAGTAGGGAATGAGCAGTTCTTC.

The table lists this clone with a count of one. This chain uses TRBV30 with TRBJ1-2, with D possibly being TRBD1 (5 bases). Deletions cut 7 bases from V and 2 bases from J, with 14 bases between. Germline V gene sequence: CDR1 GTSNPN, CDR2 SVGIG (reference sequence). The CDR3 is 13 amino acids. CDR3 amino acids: CALNPGWNYGYTF. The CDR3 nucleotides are TGTGCCTTGAACCCAGGGTGGAACTATGGCTACACCTTC.

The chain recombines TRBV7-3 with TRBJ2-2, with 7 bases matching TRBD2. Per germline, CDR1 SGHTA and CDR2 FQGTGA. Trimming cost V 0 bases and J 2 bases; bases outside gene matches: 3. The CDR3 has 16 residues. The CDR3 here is CASSLTASGNTGELFF. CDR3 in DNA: TGTGCCAGCAGCTTAACGGCTAGCGGCAACACCGGGGAGCTGTTTTTT.

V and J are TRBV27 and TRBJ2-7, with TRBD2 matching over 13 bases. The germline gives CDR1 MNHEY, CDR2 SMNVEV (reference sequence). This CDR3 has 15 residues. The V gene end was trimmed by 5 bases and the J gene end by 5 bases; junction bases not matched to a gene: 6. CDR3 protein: CASSVIGTSGDEQYF. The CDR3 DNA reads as TGTGCCAGCAGTGTGATCGGGACTAGCGGGGACGAGCAGTACTTC.

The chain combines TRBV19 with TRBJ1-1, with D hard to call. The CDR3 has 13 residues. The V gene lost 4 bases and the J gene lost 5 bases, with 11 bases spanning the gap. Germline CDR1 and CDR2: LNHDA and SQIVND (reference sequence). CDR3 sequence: CASSTGLGTEAFF. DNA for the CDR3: TGTGCCAGTAGTACAGGTCTCGGAACTGAAGCTTTCTTT.

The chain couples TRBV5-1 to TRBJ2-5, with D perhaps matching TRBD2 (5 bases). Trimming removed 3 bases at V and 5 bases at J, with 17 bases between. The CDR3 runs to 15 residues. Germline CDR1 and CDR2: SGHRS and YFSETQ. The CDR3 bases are TGCGCCAGCAGCTATGACCAGAGGCCGGGGGAGACCCAGTACTTC. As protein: CASSYDQRPGETQYF. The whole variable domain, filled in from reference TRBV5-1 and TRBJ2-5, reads KAGVTQTPRYLIKTRGQQVTLSCSPISGHRSVSWYQQTPGQGLQFLFEYFSETQRNKGNFPGRFSGRQFSNSRSEMNVSTLELGDSALYLCASSYDQRPGETQYFGPGTRLLVL.

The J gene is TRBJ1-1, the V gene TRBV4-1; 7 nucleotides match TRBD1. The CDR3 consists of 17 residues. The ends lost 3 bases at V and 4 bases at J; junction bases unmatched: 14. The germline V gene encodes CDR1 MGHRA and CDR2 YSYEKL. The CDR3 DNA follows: TGCGCCAGCAGCCAGGGGCCCGCCACAGGGGCGACCACTGAAGCTTTCTTT. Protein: CASSQGPATGATTEAFF.